Presented here are 25 T cell receptor beta chains from one specimen sequenced in a study of blood T cell repertoires in COVID-19. Only in-frame clones appear in the TCRdb table, and some are missing; sequencing was by immunoSEQ multiplex PCR. The repertoire holds 100,000 to 150,000 clones, with approximately 84% as singletons. The sample comprised peripheral blood. These receptors were obtained from a woman in her twenties or thirties who had recovered from COVID-19.

The rearrangement links TRBV7-2 to TRBJ1-1; D is possibly TRBD1 (5 bases). Trimming took off 4 bases at V and 0 bases at J, with 9 bases between the two ends. This CDR3 region has 14 residues. The germline V gene has CDR1 SGHTA and CDR2 FQGNSA. Here the CDR3 reads CASSYDSVNTEAFF. DNA for the CDR3: TGTGCCAGCAGCTACGACAGCGTGAACACTGAAGCTTTCTTT. Looking up the rest from reference TRBV7-2 and TRBJ1-1 gives the full variable domain: GAGVSQSPSNKVTEKGKDVELRCDPISGHTALYWYRQSLGQGLEFLIYFQGNSAPDKSGLPSDRFSAERTGGSVSTLTIQRTQQEDSAVYLCASSYDSVNTEAFFGQGTRLTVV.

The genes are TRBV6-5 and TRBJ2-3, with 9 bases that match TRBD1. Germline CDR1 MNHEY, CDR2 SVGAGI. V was clipped by 4 bases and J by 2 bases; unmatched bases: 4. This CDR3 comprises 15 residues. Written as DNA, the CDR3 is TGTGCCAGCAGTTGGGGGACAGGGCACACAGATACGCAGTATTTT. Its protein product is CASSWGTGHTDTQYF.

The chain uses TRBV2 and TRBJ1-2; 9 nucleotides line up with TRBD1. J gave up 4 bases and V 6 bases, and 6 bases lay outside the gene matches. The CDR3 has 14 residues. From germline, CDR1 is SNHLY and CDR2 FYNNEI. CDR3 in amino acids: CASSPGTGTYGYTF. The DNA of the CDR3 is TGTGCCAGCAGCCCCGGGACAGGGACCTATGGCTACACCTTC.

DNA for the CDR3: TGCGCCACTGAAGGACAGTTAAGCACAGATACGCAGTATTTT. Translated, it gives CATEGQLSTDTQYF. The V gene is TRBV10-2, the J gene TRBJ2-3, with D possibly TRBD1 on 6 matching bases. Between the trimmed V and J ends, which lost 10 bases and 0 bases, there was a span of 14 bases. Per the germline V gene, CDR1 is WSHSY and CDR2 is SAAADI. This CDR3 has 14 residues.

In this sample, this clone turned up once. The chain uses TRBV5-4 and TRBJ1-1, with a weak D call TRBD1 (6 bases). Germline V gene lookup returns CDR1 SGHNT and CDR2 YYREEE (reference sequence). The CDR3 spans 14 residues. Trimming removed 2 bases from V and 10 bases from J, with 18 bases in between. The CDR3 DNA follows: TGTGCCAGCAGCTTCGGCGGGGGGGGACATGGAGCTTTCTTT. Translation gives CASSFGGGGHGAFF.

The V gene is TRBV7-3, the J gene TRBJ2-1, with 10 bases matching TRBD1. This CDR3 is built from 15 residues. V lost 2 bases, J lost 7 bases, and 5 bases stayed unmatched. Germline V gene sequence: CDR1 SGHTA, CDR2 FQGTGA. DNA of the CDR3: TGTGCCAGCAGCTTATGGGTGGGACAGGGGAATGAGCAGTTCTTC. Translation gives CASSLWVGQGNEQFF.

The V call is TRBV25-1, the J call TRBJ2-2; TRBD1 aligns across 8 bases. This CDR3 region has 16 residues. Germline lookup yields CDR1 MGHDK and CDR2 SYGVNS. Losses at the gene ends were 3 bases for V and 3 bases for J; bases not matched to a gene: 6. CDR3 protein: CASSERQGAYTGELFF. CDR3 nucleotide sequence: TGTGCCAGCAGTGAGCGTCAGGGGGCTTACACCGGGGAGCTGTTTTTT.

This sequence joins TRBV5-1 and TRBJ2-2, with D possibly matching TRBD2 (5 bases). The CDR3 runs to 14 residues. CDR1 SGHRS and CDR2 YFSETQ come from the germline V gene. Trimming shortened V by 0 bases and J by 8 bases, and 11 bases separated the two germline ends. In nucleotides, the CDR3 is TGCGCCAGCAGCTTGGCCACAGCGGCGGGGGAGCTGTTTTTT. It yields the protein CASSLATAAGELFF.

CDR3 protein: CASSRAGQGSYEQYF. The CDR3 DNA follows: TGTGCCAGCAGTCGTGCGGGACAGGGTTCCTACGAGCAGTACTTC. The chain couples TRBV27 to TRBJ2-7, with TRBD1 matching over 9 bases. This CDR3 is 15 amino acids long. J gave up 1 base and V 5 bases, and 6 bases lay outside the gene matches. Germline V CDR1 and CDR2: MNHEY, SMNVEV (reference sequence).

This chain uses TRBV5-1 with TRBJ1-1; TRBD1 matches 8 bases. This CDR3 contains 16 residues. V was pared by 4 bases and J by 3 bases, with 11 bases of the junction left unmatched. CDR1 and CDR2 from the germline V gene are SGHRS and YFSETQ. The CDR3 DNA sequence: TGCGCCAGCAGCGCACCTACGGACAGGGTTGACACTGAAGCTTTCTTT. This codes for CASSAPTDRVDTEAFF.

This chain connects TRBV13 to TRBJ1-3; possibly TRBD1 for D (5 bases). The length of the CDR3 is 20 residues. Germline CDR1 and CDR2: PRHDT and FYEKMQ (reference sequence). With 4 bases removed from V and 7 bases from J, the gap between germline ends came to 32 bases. The CDR3 region is CASSSRFGGFDTPPGNTIYF. Written as DNA, the CDR3 is TGTGCCAGCAGCTCGAGATTCGGGGGATTTGATACCCCCCCGGGGAACACCATATATTTT.

The chain employs TRBV5-6 and TRBJ1-2; possible D gene TRBD1, 6 bases. V was cut by 1 base and J by 2 bases, with 21 bases left in between. The CDR3 sequence is 18 residues long. Germline V gene data show CDR1 as SGHDT and CDR2 as YYEEEE. This chain's CDR3 is CASSLPPGATTGNYGYTF. CDR3 nucleotides: TGTGCCAGCAGCTTGCCCCCCGGAGCCACTACAGGGAACTATGGCTACACCTTC.

The J gene is TRBJ1-2, the V gene TRBV29-1; D is unclear. The CDR3 has 13 residues. CDR1 and CDR2 from the germline V gene are SQVTM and ANQGSEA. The V gene lost 7 bases and the J gene lost 0 bases, with 12 bases spanning the gap. CDR3 DNA sequence: TGCAGCGCCCGAGTACCCGCTAACTATGGCTACACCTTC. Amino acids: CSARVPANYGYTF.

This sequence joins TRBV19 and TRBJ2-5; D is ambiguous. The germline V gene encodes CDR1 LNHDA and CDR2 SQIVND (reference sequence). The CDR3 consists of 13 residues. Trimming cost V 3 bases and J 2 bases, with 7 bases left between them. In DNA, the CDR3 is TGTGCCAGTAGTATCCCCTTTCAAGAGACCCAGTACTTC. It encodes CASSIPFQETQYF.

The chain couples TRBV27 to TRBJ2-2; 11 bases line up with TRBD2. CDR1 is MNHEY and CDR2 is SMNVEV in the germline V gene (reference sequence). The CDR3 is 23 amino acids. J gave up 0 bases and V 10 bases, and 28 bases lay outside the gene matches. CDR3: CATRTLAGVASRRSDANTGELFF. In DNA form, the CDR3 reads TGTGCCACCCGGACACTAGCGGGAGTCGCGAGTCGGCGTTCAGACGCGAACACCGGGGAGCTGTTTTTT.

The chain uses TRBV27 and TRBJ1-1; 7 nucleotides line up with TRBD1. CDR3 length: 14 amino acids. Trimming at V came to 6 bases and at J to 0 bases, leaving 4 bases not matched to a gene. Germline CDR1 and CDR2: MNHEY and SMNVEV (reference sequence). CDR3 bases: TGTGCCAGCAGCTTGACAGGGTTGAACACTGAAGCTTTCTTT. Translation: CASSLTGLNTEAFF.

This clone was observed once. The chain's CDR3 is CASSVDGGDDEKLFF. The DNA of the CDR3 is TGTGCCAGCAGCGTAGACGGAGGGGATGACGAAAAACTGTTTTTT. The genes are TRBV9 and TRBJ1-4; weak D call: TRBD1 (5 bases). Per the germline V gene, CDR1 is SGDLS and CDR2 is YYNGEE. This CDR3 contains 15 residues. V lost 0 bases and J lost 8, with 14 bases in between.

CDR3 nucleotide sequence: TGTGCCAGCAGCTCCAGACAGGGGAACGGAAACACCATATATTTT. Its translation: CASSSRQGNGNTIYF. This sequence joins TRBV9 and TRBJ1-3; TRBD1 agrees at 8 bases. Germline V gives CDR1 SGDLS, CDR2 YYNGEE. V shed 4 bases and J 4 bases; nucleotides not matched to a gene: 7. The CDR3 runs to 15 residues.

The gene calls are TRBV5-4 and TRBJ1-1; D gene uncertain. Trimming pared 1 base from V and 11 bases from J, leaving 18 bases between. Looked up from germline, CDR1 is SGHNT and CDR2 is YYREEE (reference sequence). The CDR3 extends over 14 amino acids. The CDR3 bases are TGTGCCAGCAGCTTGAGATTCGGCGCAGGCGTCGCTTTCTTT. Translated, it gives CASSLRFGAGVAFF.

The J gene is TRBJ2-7, the V gene TRBV4-1; D perhaps matches TRBD1 (5 bases). The CDR3 loop spans 13 amino acids. The germline gives CDR1 MGHRA, CDR2 YSYEKL. Trimming removed 4 bases from V and 5 bases from J, with 12 bases in between. The CDR3 DNA is TGCGCCAGCAGCCCTAGGGGTTTAGACGAGCAGTACTTC. It translates to CASSPRGLDEQYF.

This chain connects TRBV2 to TRBJ2-1; tentatively, D is TRBD2 (5 bases). CDR1 is SNHLY and CDR2 is FYNNEI in the germline V gene. With 8 bases removed from V and 6 bases from J, the gap between germline ends came to 14 bases. The CDR3 consists of 13 residues. CDR3 sequence (DNA): TGTGCCAGCTTTAAGGAGGACGCCAATGAGCAGTTCTTC. Its translation: CASFKEDANEQFF.

The chain joins TRBV5-8 to TRBJ2-1; D is possibly TRBD2 (7 bases). Trimming cost V 0 bases and J 5 bases, with 18 bases left between them. Germline assignment: CDR1 SGHTS and CDR2 YDEGEE. The CDR3 totals 17 residues. The CDR3, as DNA: TGTGCCAGCAGCTTGGTCCCGGCGGGGGCCGGGAACAATGAGCAGTTCTTC. Amino acid sequence: CASSLVPAGAGNNEQFF.

The chain carries TRBV2 and TRBJ1-4; TRBD1 is a possible D gene (6 bases). There are 14 residues in the CDR3. V was clipped by 8 bases and J by 4 bases, with 14 bases between them. The V gene's germline CDR1 is SNHLY and CDR2 FYNNEI. CDR3 protein: CASSVHRDNEKLFF. The CDR3 nucleotides are TGTGCCAGCTCAGTTCACAGGGATAATGAAAAACTGTTTTTT.

This clone has a single count. The chain links TRBV7-9 to TRBJ1-2, with a weak D call TRBD1 (5 bases). Germline V CDR1 and CDR2: SEHNR, FQNEAQ (reference sequence). The CDR3 length is 15 residues. Deletions cut 6 bases from V and 2 bases from J, with 16 bases between. The CDR3 nucleotides are TGTGCCAGCAGTTTTGGGCAGGGAGGGAACTATGGCTACACCTTC. It is translated as CASSFGQGGNYGYTF.

V is TRBV19 and J is TRBJ2-1; D is perhaps TRBD2 (6 bases). There are 14 residues in the CDR3. V lost 6 bases, J lost 7 bases, and 16 bases lay in between. Germline V gene lookup returns CDR1 LNHDA and CDR2 SQIVND (reference sequence). DNA of the CDR3: TGTGCCAGTAGCGGAACTAGCTGGGCGAATGAGCAGTTCTTC. Translating it yields CASSGTSWANEQFF.